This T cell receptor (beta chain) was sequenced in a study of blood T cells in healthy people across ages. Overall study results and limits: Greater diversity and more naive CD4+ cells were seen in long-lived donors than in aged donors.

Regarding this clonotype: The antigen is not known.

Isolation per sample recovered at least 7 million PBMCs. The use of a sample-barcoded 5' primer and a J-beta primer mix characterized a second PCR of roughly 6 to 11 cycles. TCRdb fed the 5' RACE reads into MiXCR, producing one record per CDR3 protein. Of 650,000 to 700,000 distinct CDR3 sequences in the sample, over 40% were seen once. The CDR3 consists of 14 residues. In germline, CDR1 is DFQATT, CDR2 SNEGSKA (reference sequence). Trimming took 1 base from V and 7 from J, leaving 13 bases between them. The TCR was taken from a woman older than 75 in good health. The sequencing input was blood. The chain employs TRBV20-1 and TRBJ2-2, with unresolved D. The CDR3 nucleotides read TGCAGTGCTAGAGTCCCTAGTTCCATCGGGGAGCTGTTTTTT. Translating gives CSARVPSSIGELFF.